This T cell receptor beta chain was recorded in a study of response to subunit inactivated influenza vaccine. Study-level results: Seasonal influenza vaccination, on each occasion, was suggested by the authors to recruit few new T cells.

TCRdb re-called the RT-PCR reads with MiXCR, one entry per CDR3 protein. The sample consists of roughly 460,000 distinct CDR3 sequences, over 9.5% of them appearing once. This clonotype was found a few times. Antigen: not known. The germline V gene has CDR1 SGHVS and CDR2 FNYEAQ. J lost 6 bases, V lost 4 bases, and 3 bases had no gene match. This CDR3 has 15 residues. The specimen comprised PBMCs from blood, sampled roughly 45 days after vaccination. The clonotype comes from a man between 45 and 60 years old who received an inactivated influenza vaccine. The V and J genes are TRBV7-6 and TRBJ2-2; 12 positions match TRBD1. The CDR3 region has the DNA TGTGCCAGCAGCTGGGGGACAGGGGGCCCCGGGGAGCTGTTTTTT. Encoded protein: CASSWGTGGPGELFF.